These 26 T cell receptor beta chains originate from one sample sequenced in a study of T-cell reconstitution after alpha-beta-depleted transplantation in children. Unique molecular identifiers tagged the TCRbeta library. One entry per CDR3 protein results from TCRdb running MiXCR on the PCR reads. The sample includes fewer than 550,000 distinct CDR3 sequences, roughly 11% of them seen just once. Sequencing used PBMCs, mostly from graft donor cells, obtained 180 days after TCRalphabeta/CD19-depleted stem cell transplant. The receptors stem from a female patient between 2 and 10 years old who had a stem cell transplant for aplastic anemia, so the T cells may come from the graft donor.

This sequence joins TRBV12-3 or TRBV12-4 and TRBJ2-4; perhaps TRBD2 as D (6 bases). With 6 bases removed from V and 3 bases from J, the gap between germline ends came to 18 bases. The CDR3 runs 16 residues. As DNA, the CDR3 is TGTGCCAGCAGCGGCTCCGGGACTTCAGGCAAAAACATTCAGTACTTC. This encodes CASSGSGTSGKNIQYF.

The V and J genes are TRBV24-1 and TRBJ1-1, with D uncertain. CDR3 length: 13 residues. V lost 1 base and J 5 bases, leaving 7 bases between the germline ends. Per germline, CDR1 KGHDR and CDR2 SFDVKD. The CDR3 reads CATSDLRGTEAFF. For the CDR3, the DNA is TGTGCCACCAGTGATTTACGCGGGACTGAAGCTTTCTTT.

A few counts support this clonotype. The rearrangement joins TRBV7-2 to TRBJ2-4; the D is unclear. The V and J ends lost 0 bases and 1 base respectively, with 13 bases between them. Germline V gene sequence: CDR1 SGHTA, CDR2 FQGNSA. The CDR3 sequence is 17 residues long. CDR3 DNA sequence: TGTGCCAGCAGCTTAGCTCCACAAGTCTGGGCCAAAAACATTCAGTACTTC. Protein sequence: CASSLAPQVWAKNIQYF.

Many counts were recorded for this clonotype. The chain links TRBV15 to TRBJ2-5; 7 bases are a match to TRBD1. V dropped 5 bases and J dropped 1; count of bases not matched to a gene: 10. The CDR3 contains 16 residues. The germline V gene encodes CDR1 LNHNV and CDR2 YYDKDF (reference sequence). CDR3 in amino acids: CATSGTPHRGQETQYF. The CDR3 DNA reads TGTGCCACCAGCGGAACCCCACACAGGGGCCAAGAGACCCAGTACTTC. Full variable domain (rest looked up from reference TRBV15 and TRBJ2-5): DAMVIQNPRYQVTQFGKPVTLSCSQTLNHNVMYWYQQKSSQAPKLLFHYYDKDFNNEADTPDNFQSRRPNTSFCFLDIRSPGLGDTAMYLCATSGTPHRGQETQYFGPGTRLLVL.

The genes are TRBV4-3 and TRBJ2-6; TRBD2 matches at 8 bases. The V segment lost 0 bases and the J segment 4 bases; nucleotides outside the gene matches: 11. Germline V gives CDR1 LGHNA, CDR2 YSLEER. The CDR3 is made up of 19 amino acids. Written as DNA, the CDR3 is TGCGCCAGCAGCCAAGAAGCCAGCGGGAGACTAACCGGGGCCAACGTCCTGACTTTC. This gives the protein CASSQEASGRLTGANVLTF.

The chain carries TRBV9 and TRBJ2-1; 9 positions agree with TRBD2. V was pared by 4 bases and J by 6 bases, with 11 bases of the junction left unmatched. CDR3 length: 16 residues. The germline V gene has CDR1 SGDLS and CDR2 YYNGEE. The CDR3 loop reads CASSSRRGREGNEQFF. Here the CDR3 DNA reads TGTGCCAGCAGCTCCCGCCGGGGGCGGGAGGGCAATGAGCAGTTCTTC.

This CDR3 reads CASSPRTGNNEKLFF. The CDR3 nucleotides are TGTGCCAGCTCACCGAGGACAGGAAATAATGAAAAACTGTTTTTT. This chain links TRBV18 with TRBJ1-4; 7 nucleotides match TRBD1. The V and J ends lost 3 bases and 4 bases, in that order; junction bases with no gene match: 5. Germline CDR1 reads KGHSH; CDR2 reads LQKENI. The length of the CDR3 is 15 residues.

This clonotype was picked up a small number of times. The gene calls are TRBV9 and TRBJ2-3; the match to TRBD1 covers 7 bases. Germline V gives CDR1 SGDLS, CDR2 YYNGEE. This CDR3 contains 17 residues. V was pared by 0 bases and J by 0 bases, with 7 bases of the junction left unmatched. The CDR3 nucleotides are TGTGCCAGCAGCGTAGGCCCCGGGACAGCTAGCACAGATACGCAGTATTTT. Encoded protein: CASSVGPGTASTDTQYF.

The gene calls are TRBV19 and TRBJ1-2, with 8 bases lining up with TRBD1. The germline V gene encodes CDR1 LNHDA and CDR2 SQIVND (reference sequence). Germline trimming cut 3 bases from V and 4 bases from J; bases unmatched to any gene: 10. The CDR3 extends over 16 amino acids. The CDR3 loop is CASSILSGQGGYGYTF. The CDR3 nucleotides are TGTGCCAGTAGTATCCTTTCTGGACAGGGCGGCTATGGCTACACCTTC. Supplemented by reference TRBV19 and TRBJ1-2, the full variable domain reads DGGITQSPKYLFRKEGQNVTLSCEQNLNHDAMYWYRQDPGQGLRLIYYSQIVNDFQKGDIAEGYSVSREKKESFPLTVTSAQKNPTAFYLCASSILSGQGGYGYTFGSGTRLTVV.

Many counts were recorded for this clonotype. The chain is built from TRBV7-8 and TRBJ1-2; the D gene is possibly TRBD1 (5 bases). The CDR3 covers 15 residues. Germline CDR1 reads SGHVS; CDR2 reads FQNEAQ. V was pared by 2 bases and J by 6 bases, with 16 bases between. The CDR3 nucleotides read TGTGCCAGCAGCTTACGGGGGATGGGACTAGATGGCTACACCTTC. It encodes CASSLRGMGLDGYTF.

The V call is TRBV19, the J call TRBJ1-1, with D perhaps matching TRBD1 (6 bases). V shed 5 bases and J shed 2 bases, with 12 bases lying between them. The CDR3 has 14 residues. Germline CDR1 and CDR2: LNHDA and SQIVND (reference sequence). The CDR3 loop is CASSAGTRNTEAFF. The CDR3, as DNA: TGTGCCAGTAGTGCCGGGACAAGAAACACTGAAGCTTTCTTT.

This clonotype has a handful of counts. The genes are TRBV7-8 and TRBJ2-1; unclear D gene. V lost 3 bases, J lost 3 bases, and 15 bases lay in between. Germline V gene data show CDR1 as SGHVS and CDR2 as FQNEAQ. This CDR3 spans 16 amino acids. This CDR3 is CASSFPPLQFYNEQFF. The CDR3 nucleotides read TGTGCCAGCAGCTTCCCCCCGTTGCAGTTCTACAATGAGCAGTTCTTC. The whole variable domain, filled in from reference TRBV7-8 and TRBJ2-1, reads GAGVSQSPRYKVAKRGQDVALRCDPISGHVSLFWYQQALGQGPEFLTYFQNEAQLDKSGLPSDRFFAERPEGSVSTLKIQRTQQEDSAVYLCASSFPPLQFYNEQFFGPGTRLTVL.

V and J are TRBV4-1 and TRBJ2-3, with 8 bases lining up with TRBD2. After removal of 1 base from V and 1 base from J, the junction contained 16 bases not matched to a gene. Germline V gives CDR1 MGHRA, CDR2 YSYEKL. The CDR3 extends over 20 amino acids. The chain's CDR3 is CASSQVRGPGLGHRTDTQYF. The CDR3 DNA reads as TGCGCCAGCAGCCAAGTAAGAGGTCCGGGACTAGGGCATCGCACAGATACGCAGTATTTT.

The chain has TRBV25-1 and TRBJ1-1, with D uncertain. CDR1 is MGHDK, CDR2 SYGVNS, per germline. The V end was cut by 1 base, the J end by 6 bases, with 9 bases between. The CDR3 spans 13 residues. Here the CDR3 DNA reads TGTGCCAGCAGTGAATTGGGGTCCCCTGAAGCTTTCTTT. Amino acid sequence: CASSELGSPEAFF.

There are many counts of this clonotype. CDR3 DNA sequence: TGCAGTGCAACGACAGGGATTATATACTATGGCTACACCTTC. This translates into CSATTGIIYYGYTF. The chain couples TRBV20-1 to TRBJ1-2; 7 bases fit TRBD1. The germline CDR1 and CDR2 sequences are DFQATT and SNEGSKA (reference sequence). V was pared by 6 bases and J by 3 bases, with 10 bases of the junction left unmatched. CDR3 length: 14 amino acids.

In this sample, this clonotype turned up a few times. The gene calls are TRBV29-1 and TRBJ2-2, with D perhaps TRBD2 (5 bases). V lost 3 bases and J 4 bases, leaving 12 bases between the germline ends. CDR1 and CDR2 (germline): SQVTM, ANQGSEA. The CDR3 consists of 14 residues. CDR3 in amino acids: CSVEINGGTGELFF. DNA for the CDR3: TGCAGCGTTGAGATTAACGGAGGCACCGGGGAGCTGTTTTTT.

This clonotype was found a few times. The rearrangement uses TRBV20-1 and TRBJ2-1; D is unclear. V was cut by 5 bases and J by 7 bases, with 9 bases left in between. This CDR3 spans 11 amino acids. Germline CDR1 is DFQATT and CDR2 is SNEGSKA (reference sequence). This CDR3 is CSAVLRNEQFF. The CDR3 region has the DNA TGCAGTGCTGTCTTAAGGAATGAGCAGTTCTTC.

Only a few counts were recorded for this clonotype. The CDR3 DNA is TGCAGTGCTAGAGATCGGGCTAGACAGGGGAGGCTCAGTTCTGGGGCCAACGTCCTGACTTTC. Translating it yields CSARDRARQGRLSSGANVLTF. The chain employs TRBV20-1 and TRBJ2-6; 8 bases agree with TRBD1. Germline CDR1 DFQATT, CDR2 SNEGSKA (reference sequence). The CDR3 length is 21 residues. V shed 0 bases and J 1 base; nucleotides not matched to a gene: 17.

This clonotype was detected ten times or more. J is TRBJ1-2 and V is TRBV28; no clear D gene. V lost 1 base and J 7 bases, leaving 16 bases between the germline ends. Germline CDR1 is MDHEN and CDR2 is SYDVKM. The CDR3 consists of 15 residues. This CDR3 reads CASSLSGGRRVGYTF. DNA for the CDR3: TGTGCCAGCAGTTTATCCGGCGGGAGAAGGGTTGGCTACACCTTC.

This clonotype was recorded a few times. Written as DNA, the CDR3 is TGCAGTCTTAAAGATCAGGGAAATGATGGCTACACCTTC. Protein product: CSLKDQGNDGYTF. The chain employs TRBV29-1 and TRBJ1-2; TRBD1 is a possible D gene (5 bases). The CDR3 loop spans 13 amino acids. In germline, CDR1 is SQVTM, CDR2 ANQGSEA. The whole variable domain, remainder taken from reference TRBV29-1 and TRBJ1-2, is SAVISQKPSRDICQRGTSLTIQCQVDSQVTMMFWYRQQPGQSLTLIATANQGSEATYESGFVIDKFPISRPNLTFSTLTVSNMSPEDSSIYLCSLKDQGNDGYTFGSGTRLTVV.

The table lists this clonotype with a few counts. This sequence joins TRBV6-1 and TRBJ1-5, with no clear D. V gave up 5 bases and J gave up 7 bases, with 12 bases separating them. Germline assignment: CDR1 MNHNS and CDR2 SASEGT. The CDR3 loop spans 13 amino acids. The CDR3 region is CASSPLVSQPQHF. The DNA of the CDR3 is TGTGCCAGCAGTCCCTTGGTCTCGCAGCCCCAGCATTTT.

This clonotype was found many times. The rearrangement uses TRBV15 and TRBJ2-4; D possibly corresponds to TRBD2 (5 bases). Germline lookup yields CDR1 LNHNV and CDR2 YYDKDF (reference sequence). The ends were cut back, 0 bases at V and 4 bases at J, with 10 bases in the middle. This CDR3 is 15 amino acids long. The CDR3 coding sequence is TGTGCCACCAGCAGAGATCCCGGGGAGAAAAACATTCAGTACTTC. Its translation is CATSRDPGEKNIQYF.

V usage is TRBV6-2 or TRBV6-3 and J usage is TRBJ1-1; D call uncertain. This CDR3 spans 15 amino acids. Germline assignment: CDR1 MNHEY and CDR2 SVGEGT. V was pared by 5 bases and J by 5 bases, with 18 bases between. The CDR3 here is CASSPTDPRGTEAFF. Here the CDR3 DNA reads TGTGCCAGCAGTCCCACTGACCCGAGAGGAACTGAAGCTTTCTTT.

Turning to this clonotype: Sequence at one end of the junction differs from germline and may be a read error. J is TRBJ1-1 and V is TRBV27; 9 bases agree with TRBD1. Germline CDR1 and CDR2: MNHEY and SMNVEV (reference sequence). The CDR3 consists of 14 residues. CDR3 in amino acids: CASSHRQGGTESFF. The CDR3 nucleotides are TGTGCCAGCAGTCATCGACAGGGGGGCACTGAATCTTTCTTT.

This clonotype appeared a few times. The gene calls are TRBV4-3 and TRBJ1-1; no clear D gene. The V end was cut by 0 bases, the J end by 1 base, with 15 bases between. Germline CDR1 and CDR2: LGHNA and YSLEER. There are 17 residues in the CDR3. The CDR3 region is CASSQDRSYTENTEAFF. The CDR3 DNA follows: TGCGCCAGCAGCCAAGATCGGTCGTACACAGAGAACACTGAAGCTTTCTTT.

This clonotype was counted many times. The chain employs TRBV5-1 and TRBJ2-6, with 7 bases lining up with TRBD1. The germline V gene encodes CDR1 SGHRS and CDR2 YFSETQ. The CDR3 sequence is 17 residues long. Trimming removed 3 bases from V and 0 bases from J; junction bases left unmatched: 6. The CDR3 nucleotides are TGCGCCAGCAGCTCGACAGGGCTCGTCTCTGGGGCCAACGTCCTGACTTTC. Its protein product is CASSSTGLVSGANVLTF. The complete variable domain, with remaining parts taken from reference TRBV5-1 and TRBJ2-6, reads KAGVTQTPRYLIKTRGQQVTLSCSPISGHRSVSWYQQTPGQGLQFLFEYFSETQRNKGNFPGRFSGRQFSNSRSEMNVSTLELGDSALYLCASSSTGLVSGANVLTFGAGSRLTVL.